This T cell receptor beta chain was captured in a study of patients and donors after allogeneic stem cell transplantation. TCRdb re-derived calls from the RT-PCR reads in MiXCR, one entry per CDR3 protein. This sample has 100,000 to 120,000 distinct CDR3 sequences, with 35% found just once. V was cut by 11 bases and J by 3 bases, with 22 bases left in between. The CDR3 has 15 amino acids. CDR1 and CDR2 from the germline V gene are ENHRY and SYGVKD. The origin of this receptor is a human donor who was either an allogeneic HSCT recipient or a stem cell or donor lymphocyte infusion donor (not recorded which). It is not recorded whose cells these are; they may come from a transplant donor. The V and J genes are TRBV10-3 and TRBJ1-1, with D possibly TRBD1 on 5 matching bases. Sequenced material: blood, either unsorted or a sorted T cell fraction (not recorded which). CDR3 residues: CASREPRDEDTEAFF. The DNA for the CDR3 is TGTGCCTCCAGGGAACCCAGGGATGAGGACACTGAAGCTTTCTTT.